Below, 31 T cell receptor beta chains from the same sample are listed, as sequenced in a study of beta chain features in type 1 diabetes (dated by TCRdb to the late 2010s). Overall results and qualifications from the work: A moderate but significant shortening of TCRB CDR3 length was observed in type 1 diabetes patients in all four CD4+ subsets.

Libraries came from the immunoSEQ multiplex PCR assay. All of the isolated RNA was reverse transcribed with the High Capacity cDNA Reverse Transcription Kit, so expressed TCRB transcripts were sequenced. In its TCRdb copy, this immuneACCESS table keeps in-frame sequences only and misses some clones. Where compared with another copy, unresolved V genes explain less than half of these, and the others have no known cause. This sample gives more than 250,000 clones in total; approximately 14% of them show up just once. The top ten constitute about 0.015% of the sample. Their antigens remain unidentified. Sequencing input: naive CD4+ T cells from blood. This sample's cell subset or site label indicates: true naive CD4+ T cells. All receptors derive from a man aged 25-45 years with type 1 diabetes.

The chain has TRBV23-1 and TRBJ2-7; 7 bases fit TRBD2. TRBV23-1 is sorted into the ORF group, with uncertain function. The length of the CDR3 is 15 residues. V gave up 0 bases and J gave up 3 bases; unmatched junction bases: 5. Here the CDR3 reads CASSQSVREDYEQYF. CDR3 sequence (DNA): TGCGCCAGCAGTCAATCGGTCCGGGAGGACTACGAGCAGTACTTC.

This chain connects TRBV27 to TRBJ2-3, with TRBD2 matching 8 bases. CDR3 length: 19 residues. Germline loops: CDR1 MNHEY, CDR2 SMNVEV (reference sequence). The V and J ends lost 0 bases and 1 base, in that order; junction bases with no gene match: 12. CDR3 in DNA: TGTGCCAGCAGTTTATCGATTAGGCGTCGGGAGGGAGGCACAGATACGCAGTATTTT. It encodes CASSLSIRRREGGTDTQYF.

Only one count was recorded for this clone. The chain uses TRBV7-2 and TRBJ2-7; 8 bases match TRBD2. V shed 5 bases, J shed 8 bases, and the junction held 8 bases outside the gene matches. The germline V gene encodes CDR1 SGHTA and CDR2 FQGNSA. This CDR3 contains 13 residues. CDR3 bases: TGTGCCAGCAGCGCCGGGACTAGGCTTCAGCAGTACTTC. Its translation: CASSAGTRLQQYF.

The chain recombines TRBV7-2 with TRBJ2-1; D may be TRBD2 (5 bases). Trimming shortened V by 4 bases and J by 0 bases, and 19 bases separated the two germline ends. This CDR3 has 18 amino acids. The germline V gene encodes CDR1 SGHTA and CDR2 FQGNSA. CDR3 nucleotides: TGTGCCAGCAGCTCCCCCGCGGGTCCGGGAAGCTCCTACAATGAGCAGTTCTTC. Its protein product is CASSSPAGPGSSYNEQFF.

This chain links TRBV4-3 with TRBJ2-5; maybe TRBD2 (6 bases). CDR1 is LGHNA and CDR2 is YSLEER in the germline V gene. The CDR3 has 15 amino acids. Trimming removed 3 bases at V and 0 bases at J, with 11 bases between. CDR3 coding DNA: TGCGCCAGCAGCCAGGGACTCAAGTACCAAGAGACCCAGTACTTC. Amino acids: CASSQGLKYQETQYF.

The CDR3 sequence: CASSLNLQGVSNYGYTF. CDR3 DNA sequence: TGTGCCAGCAGTTTAAATCTTCAGGGGGTTTCTAACTATGGCTACACCTTC. The V gene is TRBV27, the J gene TRBJ1-2; 7 bases line up with TRBD1. V lost 2 bases, J lost 0 bases, and 9 bases stayed unmatched. Germline assignment: CDR1 MNHEY and CDR2 SMNVEV (reference sequence). The CDR3 totals 17 residues.

This clone has only a few counts. The chain combines TRBV5-1 with TRBJ2-7; 8 nucleotides match TRBD1. CDR3 length equals 14 residues. Germline V CDR1 and CDR2: SGHRS, YFSETQ. Unmatched junction bases numbered 2, after V lost 2 bases and J lost 1 base. The CDR3 DNA reads as TGCGCCAGCAGCTTATGGACAGGGTCCTACGAGCAGTACTTC. Amino acid sequence: CASSLWTGSYEQYF.

The table lists this clone with a few counts. The rearrangement joins TRBV5-1 to TRBJ1-4; TRBD1 aligns across 10 bases. The germline V gene encodes CDR1 SGHRS and CDR2 YFSETQ. V dropped 2 bases and J dropped 8; count of bases not matched to a gene: 12. This CDR3 region has 17 residues. CDR3 in amino acids: CASSLIRRGTGDEKLFF. CDR3 nucleotides: TGCGCCAGCAGCTTAATTCGTCGAGGGACAGGGGACGAAAAACTGTTTTTT.

This clone was observed a few times. The rearrangement joins TRBV29-1 to TRBJ2-5; 9 bases line up with TRBD2. With 6 bases clipped from V and 9 bases from J, the junction kept 2 bases outside the gene matches. This CDR3 spans 10 amino acids. In germline, CDR1 is SQVTM, CDR2 ANQGSEA. CDR3 DNA: TGCAGCGTCGCGGGGGGGGCCCAGTACTTC. As protein: CSVAGGAQYF.

The rearrangement uses TRBV4-2 and TRBJ2-7; D not certain. Germline V gene lookup returns CDR1 LGHNA and CDR2 YNFKEQ. This CDR3 has 14 residues. The V end was cut by 6 bases, the J end by 2 bases, with 14 bases between. CDR3 region: CASRPREATYEQYF. The DNA for the CDR3 is TGTGCCAGCAGGCCAAGAGAAGCGACCTACGAGCAGTACTTC.

This CDR3 reads CASSPGGTETQYF. For the CDR3, the DNA is TGTGCCAGCAGCCCCGGGGGGACGGAGACCCAGTACTTC. V usage is TRBV7-9 and J usage is TRBJ2-5, with 7 positions matching TRBD2. The CDR3 totals 13 residues. V shed 5 bases and J 5 bases; nucleotides not matched to a gene: 5. CDR1 SEHNR and CDR2 FQNEAQ come from the germline V gene (reference sequence).

This clone was counted a few times. The chain joins TRBV7-2 to TRBJ2-5; 9 bases line up with TRBD2. CDR1 and CDR2 (germline): SGHTA, FQGNSA. The trim removed 5 bases at V and 5 bases at J, leaving 3 bases unmatched. This CDR3 has 13 amino acids. The CDR3 here is CASSVSGRETQYF. CDR3 sequence (DNA): TGTGCCAGCAGCGTAAGCGGGAGGGAGACCCAGTACTTC.

The J gene is TRBJ2-5, the V gene TRBV4-2, with no clear D. The ends were cut back, 4 bases at V and 6 bases at J, with 12 bases in the middle. The CDR3 sequence is 13 residues long. The germline V gene has CDR1 LGHNA and CDR2 YNFKEQ. The CDR3 here is CASSPNSAKTQYF. CDR3 nucleotide sequence: TGTGCCAGCAGCCCCAATAGTGCAAAGACCCAGTACTTC.

This rearrangement joins TRBV5-6 to TRBJ1-1; no definite D call. This CDR3 spans 14 amino acids. With 0 bases removed from V and 0 bases from J, the gap between germline ends came to 6 bases. CDR1 and CDR2 (germline): SGHDT, YYEEEE. CDR3 in amino acids: CASSLGRLNTEAFF. CDR3 nucleotide sequence: TGTGCCAGCAGCTTGGGCAGGTTGAACACTGAAGCTTTCTTT.

This clone was found a few times. The V gene is TRBV7-9, the J gene TRBJ1-1; 9 bases fit TRBD1. The CDR3 length is 14 residues. CDR1 SEHNR and CDR2 FQNEAQ come from the germline V gene (reference sequence). V gave up 4 bases and J gave up 4 bases; unmatched junction bases: 4. The CDR3 protein is CASSSLTGGTEAFF. The CDR3 DNA reads as TGTGCCAGCAGCTCGCTGACAGGGGGCACTGAAGCTTTCTTT. Together with reference TRBV7-9 and TRBJ1-1, the CDR3 gives the full variable domain: DTGVSQNPRHKITKRGQNVTFRCDPISEHNRLYWYRQTLGQGPEFLTYFQNEAQLEKSRLLSDRFSAERPKGSFSTLEIQRTEQGDSAMYLCASSSLTGGTEAFFGQGTRLTVV.

In its sample, this clone was seen a few times. This chain connects TRBV6-5 to TRBJ2-3; 7 positions agree with TRBD1. In germline, CDR1 is MNHEY, CDR2 SVGAGI. Germline trimming cut 2 bases from V and 7 bases from J; bases unmatched to any gene: 6. This CDR3 comprises 14 residues. The CDR3 DNA sequence: TGTGCCAGCAGTTACACCGGGACAGATAATACGCAGTATTTT. It is translated as CASSYTGTDNTQYF.

This clone was seen a handful of times. The rearrangement links TRBV30 to TRBJ1-1; TRBD1 aligns across 8 bases. Germline assignment: CDR1 GTSNPN and CDR2 SVGIG (reference sequence). CDR3 length equals 14 residues. J was trimmed by 1 base and V by 6 bases; bases with no gene match: 7. The chain's CDR3 is CACIDRGRNTEAFF. Here the CDR3 DNA reads TGTGCCTGCATAGACAGGGGCCGGAACACTGAAGCTTTCTTT.

This clone was detected only a few times. This chain connects TRBV6-5 to TRBJ1-1; D is uncertain. Trimming took off 0 bases at V and 9 bases at J, with 17 bases between the two ends. Germline CDR1 and CDR2: MNHEY and SVGAGI. The CDR3 extends over 15 amino acids. The CDR3 spells CASSYSRVGVDQAFF. Here the CDR3 DNA reads TGTGCCAGCAGTTACTCGAGGGTTGGAGTAGATCAAGCTTTCTTT.

The J gene is TRBJ2-7, the V gene TRBV28, with 7 nucleotides matching TRBD1. V lost 4 bases to trimming and J lost 0 bases; unmatched junction nucleotides: 6. Per germline, CDR1 MDHEN and CDR2 SYDVKM. The length of the CDR3 is 15 residues. The CDR3 reads CASSSGTAYSYEQYF. The CDR3 nucleotides read TGTGCCAGCAGTTCCGGGACAGCTTACTCCTACGAGCAGTACTTC.

This clone was seen only a few times. Other DNA sequences of this sample code for an identical CDR3. This chain connects TRBV2 to TRBJ2-7; the D is unclear. Germline V gene sequence: CDR1 SNHLY, CDR2 FYNNEI. The ends were cut back, 6 bases at V and 0 bases at J, with 3 bases in the middle. There are 11 residues in the CDR3. CDR3 nucleotide sequence: TGTGCCAGCAGCCTCTCCTACGAGCAGTACTTC. Protein product: CASSLSYEQYF.

This clone was seen a few times. V gene TRBV5-6 combines with J gene TRBJ1-1; D call uncertain. The germline V gene has CDR1 SGHDT and CDR2 YYEEEE. Deletions cut 4 bases from V and 8 bases from J, with 27 bases between. The CDR3 contains 17 residues. The CDR3 loop reads CASSAPPGALTDLEAFF. The CDR3 DNA is TGTGCCAGCAGCGCCCCACCGGGAGCCCTGACGGACTTGGAAGCTTTCTTT.

This clone was detected only a few times. CDR3 loop: CASSSRQSYGYTF. The CDR3 DNA reads as TGTGCCAGCAGCTCGCGCCAATCCTATGGCTACACCTTC. V is TRBV9 and J is TRBJ1-2; D is undetermined. With 4 bases removed from V and 4 bases from J, the gap between germline ends came to 11 bases. Looked up from germline, CDR1 is SGDLS and CDR2 is YYNGEE. The CDR3 is 13 amino acids.

About this clone itself: Other DNA sequences from this sample encode an identical CDR3 as well. The rearrangement uses TRBV7-2 and TRBJ1-1, with a possible D match to TRBD1 (5 bases). The CDR3 totals 14 residues. Per the germline V gene, CDR1 is SGHTA and CDR2 is FQGNSA. Trimming stripped 1 base from V and 1 base from J, with 7 bases between. This chain's CDR3 is CASSLVGGNTEAFF. CDR3 nucleotide sequence: TGTGCCAGCAGCTTAGTGGGGGGGAACACTGAAGCTTTCTTT.

This rearrangement joins TRBV11-2 to TRBJ1-2, with TRBD1 matching over 7 bases. CDR3 length equals 16 residues. Germline V gives CDR1 SGHAT, CDR2 FQNNGV. J was trimmed by 6 bases and V by 5 bases; bases with no gene match: 15. The CDR3 coding sequence is TGTGCCAGCAGCGGCATAGGGGGCGAAGGGAGGAATGGCTACACCTTC. This sequence encodes CASSGIGGEGRNGYTF.

This clone was counted only a few times. The chain employs TRBV18 and TRBJ1-2; the match to TRBD1 covers 10 bases. The V gene's germline CDR1 is KGHSH and CDR2 LQKENI. J gave up 2 bases and V 3 bases, and 3 bases lay outside the gene matches. This CDR3 comprises 15 residues. The DNA of the CDR3 is TGTGCCAGCTCACCCGGGGGACAGGGGAACTATGGCTACACCTTC. Translated, it gives CASSPGGQGNYGYTF.

This clone appeared a few times. The chain is built from TRBV7-9 and TRBJ2-7; D not certain. V was cut by 1 base and J by 2 bases, with 12 bases left in between. Germline lookup yields CDR1 SEHNR and CDR2 FQNEAQ (reference sequence). The CDR3 is 15 residues long. This chain's CDR3 is CASSLGGAAAYEQYF. CDR3 DNA sequence: TGTGCCAGCAGCTTAGGCGGCGCCGCGGCCTACGAGCAGTACTTC.

This clone was observed a handful of times. The chain combines TRBV9 with TRBJ1-1, with 8 bases aligning to TRBD1. The germline V gene has CDR1 SGDLS and CDR2 YYNGEE. J gave up 4 bases and V 3 bases, and 2 bases lay outside the gene matches. The CDR3 spans 13 residues. CDR3 DNA: TGTGCCAGCAGCGGGACAGGGTTCACTGAAGCTTTCTTT. Protein sequence: CASSGTGFTEAFF.

This chain connects TRBV9 to TRBJ1-1; D gene uncertain. CDR1 is SGDLS and CDR2 is YYNGEE in the germline V gene. This CDR3 region has 12 residues. Trimming shortened V by 4 bases and J by 8 bases, and 12 bases separated the two germline ends. Here the CDR3 reads CASSRPAGEAFF. In nucleotides, the CDR3 is TGTGCCAGCAGCCGGCCGGCGGGAGAAGCTTTCTTT.

This clone was picked up a small number of times. V and J are TRBV13 and TRBJ2-4, with 7 bases lining up with TRBD1. This CDR3 is built from 14 residues. Germline trimming cut 5 bases from V and 3 bases from J; bases unmatched to any gene: 4. From germline, CDR1 is PRHDT and CDR2 FYEKMQ (reference sequence). The CDR3 DNA is TGTGCCAGCAGCAGCGACAGGGTCAAAAACATTCAGTACTTC. Translation gives CASSSDRVKNIQYF.

The gene calls are TRBV29-1 and TRBJ1-3, with TRBD1 matching over 9 bases. Germline V lookup: CDR1 SQVTM, CDR2 ANQGSEA. CDR3 size: 14 residues. Trimming at V came to 7 bases and at J to 0 bases, leaving 4 bases not matched to a gene. In nucleotides, the CDR3 is TGCAGCGGCTCGGGACAGGGCTCTGGAAACACCATATATTTT. Encoded protein: CSGSGQGSGNTIYF.

V gene TRBV9 combines with J gene TRBJ1-3; 10 nucleotides agree with TRBD1. V was clipped by 3 bases and J by 4 bases; unmatched bases: 4. CDR1 is SGDLS, CDR2 YYNGEE, per germline. The CDR3 is 15 amino acids. The chain's CDR3 is CASSGQGAYGNTIYF. CDR3 in DNA: TGTGCCAGCAGCGGACAGGGGGCTTACGGAAACACCATATATTTT.